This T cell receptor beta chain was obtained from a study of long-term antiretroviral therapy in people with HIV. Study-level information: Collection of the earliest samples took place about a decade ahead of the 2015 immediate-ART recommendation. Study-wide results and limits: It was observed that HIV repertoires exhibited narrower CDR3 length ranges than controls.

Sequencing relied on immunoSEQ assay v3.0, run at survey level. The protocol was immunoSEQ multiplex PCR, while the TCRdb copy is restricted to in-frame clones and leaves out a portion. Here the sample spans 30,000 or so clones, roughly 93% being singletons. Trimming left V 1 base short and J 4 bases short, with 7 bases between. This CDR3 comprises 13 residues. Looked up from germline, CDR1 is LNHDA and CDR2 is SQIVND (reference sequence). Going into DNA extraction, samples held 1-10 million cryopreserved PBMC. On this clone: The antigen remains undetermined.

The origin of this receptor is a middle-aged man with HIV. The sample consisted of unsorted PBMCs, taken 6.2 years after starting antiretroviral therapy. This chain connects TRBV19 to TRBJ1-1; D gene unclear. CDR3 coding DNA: TGTGCCAGTAGTATAGGGGTGGGCACTGAAGCTTTCTTT. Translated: CASSIGVGTEAFF. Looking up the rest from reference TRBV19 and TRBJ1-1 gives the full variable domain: DGGITQSPKYLFRKEGQNVTLSCEQNLNHDAMYWYRQDPGQGLRLIYYSQIVNDFQKGDIAEGYSVSREKKESFPLTVTSAQKNPTAFYLCASSIGVGTEAFFGQGTRLTVV.